This is a list of T cell receptor beta chains from one sample in a study of control samples from healthy donors and cancer patients. Method: immunoSEQ multiplex PCR; TCRdb's copy keeps in-frame clones and lacks some. This sample has some 71,000 clones, with approximately 89% found just once. The sample comprised PBMCs. The receptor source for this set is a man aged 60-69 years with colorectal cancer. Both conserved end residues are part of each CDR3. The order of the fields is CDR3 protein, CDR3 DNA, J gene, clone size, D gene, V gene. The D gene is left open where the match is weak. Clone size is stated in some rows and not others, as once, few, many or a class when expanded.

CDR3aa: CASSPFSGPSYEQYF; CDR3nt: TGCGCCAGCAGCCCCTTTTCAGGGCCGTCCTACGAGCAGTACTTC; j_gene: TRBJ2-7; abundance: NA; d_gene: NA; v_gene: TRBV4-1
CDR3aa: CASTQTIGRNQPQHF; CDR3nt: TGTGCCAGTACCCAGACCATTGGCCGGAATCAGCCCCAGCATTTT; j_gene: TRBJ1-5; abundance: once; d_gene: NA; v_gene: TRBV9
CDR3aa: CATSPQLDGNTIYF; CDR3nt: TGTGCCACCTCCCCGCAGCTTGATGGAAACACCATATATTTT; j_gene: TRBJ1-3; abundance: few; d_gene: NA; v_gene: TRBV15
CDR3aa: CASSLGGRFPGEQYF; CDR3nt: TGTGCCAGCAGTTTAGGAGGACGGTTTCCGGGGGAGCAGTACTTC; j_gene: TRBJ2-7; abundance: NA; d_gene: NA; v_gene: TRBV27
CDR3aa: CASIWGPREQYF; CDR3nt: TGTGCCAGCATCTGGGGACCTCGCGAGCAGTACTTC; j_gene: TRBJ2-7; abundance: NA; d_gene: NA; v_gene: TRBV2
CDR3aa: CASSQALLASSETQYF; CDR3nt: TGTGCCAGCAGCCAAGCTCTACTAGCGTCATCTGAGACCCAGTACTTC; j_gene: TRBJ2-5; abundance: NA; d_gene: TRBD2; v_gene: TRBV4-2
CDR3aa: CASSPTSLLGQPQHF; CDR3nt: TGTGCCAGCAGCCCGACCAGTTTACTCGGTCAGCCCCAGCATTTT; j_gene: TRBJ1-5; abundance: once; d_gene: NA; v_gene: TRBV7-8
CDR3aa: CASSIAGPGEQFF; CDR3nt: TGCGCCAGTAGTATTGCGGGGCCGGGGGAGCAGTTCTTC; j_gene: TRBJ2-1; abundance: NA; d_gene: NA; v_gene: TRBV19
CDR3aa: CASSSRGHSSGNTIYF; CDR3nt: TGCGCCAGCAGCTCCAGGGGGCATAGCTCTGGAAACACCATATATTTT; j_gene: TRBJ1-3; abundance: NA; d_gene: TRBD1; v_gene: TRBV4-1
CDR3aa: CASSLNMAGRGKLFF; CDR3nt: TGTGCCAGCAGCTTAAACATGGCAGGGAGAGGAAAACTGTTTTTT; j_gene: TRBJ1-4; abundance: NA; d_gene: NA; v_gene: TRBV7-6
CDR3aa: CASSFLAGHPEYEQYF; CDR3nt: TGTGCCAGCAGTTTTCTAGCGGGACATCCGGAATACGAGCAGTACTTC; j_gene: TRBJ2-7; abundance: NA; d_gene: TRBD2; v_gene: TRBV27
CDR3aa: CASSLAGLNNQPQHF; CDR3nt: TGTGCCAGCAGTTTAGCGGGGCTTAACAATCAGCCCCAGCATTTT; j_gene: TRBJ1-5; abundance: few; d_gene: NA; v_gene: TRBV27
CDR3aa: CASSPTGGTEAFF; CDR3nt: TGTGCCAGCTCGCCAACAGGGGGCACTGAAGCTTTCTTT; j_gene: TRBJ1-1; abundance: NA; d_gene: TRBD1; v_gene: TRBV18
CDR3aa: CASSSVPGLGGETQYF; CDR3nt: TGTGCCAGCAGTTCCGTACCGGGACTCGGGGGAGAGACCCAGTACTTC; j_gene: TRBJ2-5; abundance: once; d_gene: NA; v_gene: TRBV6-2/TRBV6-3
CDR3aa: CAISGDSGSYNEQFF; CDR3nt: TGTGCCATCAGTGGAGATAGCGGTTCCTACAATGAGCAGTTCTTC; j_gene: TRBJ2-1; abundance: NA; d_gene: NA; v_gene: TRBV10-3
CDR3aa: CASKWDTGELFF; CDR3nt: TGCGCCAGCAAGTGGGATACCGGGGAGCTGTTTTTT; j_gene: TRBJ2-2; abundance: NA; d_gene: NA; v_gene: TRBV5-1
CDR3aa: CASSLQGQGVIEKLFF; CDR3nt: TGTGCCAGCAGCCTCCAGGGACAGGGAGTAATAGAAAAACTGTTTTTT; j_gene: TRBJ1-4; abundance: NA; d_gene: TRBD1; v_gene: TRBV4-2
CDR3aa: CASSVGLTGNTIYF; CDR3nt: TGTGCCAGCAGCGTCGGGTTAACTGGAAACACCATATATTTT; j_gene: TRBJ1-3; abundance: NA; d_gene: NA; v_gene: TRBV9
CDR3aa: CASSLGPQGAYGYTF; CDR3nt: TGTGCCAGCAGCTTAGGCCCACAGGGGGCTTATGGCTACACCTTC; j_gene: TRBJ1-2; abundance: NA; d_gene: TRBD1; v_gene: TRBV11-2
CDR3aa: CASSSDWREQYF; CDR3nt: TGCGCCAGCAGCTCGGACTGGAGGGAGCAGTACTTC; j_gene: TRBJ2-7; abundance: NA; d_gene: NA; v_gene: TRBV5-1
CDR3aa: CASSPPGGAAEAFF; CDR3nt: TGTGCCAGCAGCCCCCCTGGGGGGGCGGCTGAAGCTTTCTTT; j_gene: TRBJ1-1; abundance: NA; d_gene: NA; v_gene: TRBV7-9
CDR3aa: CASSEGQGPREQYF; CDR3nt: TGTGCCAGCAGCGAAGGTCAAGGCCCTCGCGAGCAGTACTTC; j_gene: TRBJ2-7; abundance: NA; d_gene: NA; v_gene: TRBV9
CDR3aa: CASSKTGGTGANVLTF; CDR3nt: TGTGCCAGCAGTAAGACAGGGGGCACTGGGGCCAACGTCCTGACTTTC; j_gene: TRBJ2-6; abundance: NA; d_gene: TRBD1; v_gene: TRBV5-4
CDR3aa: CATSRDPGAGTEAFF; CDR3nt: TGTGCCACCAGCAGAGATCCAGGGGCCGGCACTGAAGCTTTCTTT; j_gene: TRBJ1-1; abundance: NA; d_gene: NA; v_gene: TRBV15
CDR3aa: CARPGVEKLFF; CDR3nt: TGTGCCAGGCCAGGGGTGGAAAAACTGTTTTTT; j_gene: TRBJ1-4; abundance: NA; d_gene: NA; v_gene: TRBV19
CDR3aa: CASSPGDSGANVLTF; CDR3nt: TGTGCCAGCAGCCCAGGGGACTCTGGGGCCAACGTCCTGACTTTC; j_gene: TRBJ2-6; abundance: NA; d_gene: NA; v_gene: TRBV14
CDR3aa: CASTFRYNEQFF; CDR3nt: TGTGCCAGCACCTTCCGGTACAATGAGCAGTTCTTC; j_gene: TRBJ2-1; abundance: NA; d_gene: NA; v_gene: TRBV12-3/TRBV12-4
CDR3aa: CASSHGNNEQFF; CDR3nt: TGTGCCAGCAGCCACGGAAACAATGAGCAGTTCTTC; j_gene: TRBJ2-1; abundance: once; d_gene: NA; v_gene: TRBV7-9
CDR3aa: CAISESDREQYF; CDR3nt: TGTGCCATCAGTGAGTCAGATCGCGAGCAGTACTTC; j_gene: TRBJ2-7; abundance: NA; d_gene: NA; v_gene: TRBV10-3
CDR3aa: CASSQGLGALGQGKNIQYF; CDR3nt: TGCGCCAGCAGCCAAGGGCTCGGAGCTCTGGGACAGGGAAAAAACATTCAGTACTTC; j_gene: TRBJ2-4; abundance: NA; d_gene: TRBD1; v_gene: TRBV4-1
CDR3aa: CASSSSGGVSDTQYF; CDR3nt: TGTGCCAGCAGCTCTAGCGGGGGTGTATCAGATACGCAGTATTTT; j_gene: TRBJ2-3; abundance: NA; d_gene: TRBD2; v_gene: TRBV13
CDR3aa: CASSLSAGRGGYNEQFF; CDR3nt: TGTGCCAGCAGCTTATCGGCGGGACGGGGGGGATACAATGAGCAGTTCTTC; j_gene: TRBJ2-1; abundance: once; d_gene: TRBD2; v_gene: TRBV11-3
CDR3aa: CASSIGRFYEQYF; CDR3nt: TGTGCCAGTAGTATTGGTCGGTTCTACGAGCAGTACTTC; j_gene: TRBJ2-7; abundance: NA; d_gene: NA; v_gene: TRBV19
CDR3aa: CASTLGGEAFF; CDR3nt: TGTGCCAGCACCCTCGGGGGTGAAGCTTTCTTT; j_gene: TRBJ1-1; abundance: NA; d_gene: NA; v_gene: TRBV12-3/TRBV12-4
CDR3aa: CASSFRGSSYEQYF; CDR3nt: TGTGCCAGCAGCTTTCGGGGGTCCTCCTACGAGCAGTACTTC; j_gene: TRBJ2-7; abundance: NA; d_gene: NA; v_gene: TRBV5-6
CDR3aa: CSVAGRESREQYF; CDR3nt: TGCAGCGTTGCGGGCAGGGAGTCGAGGGAGCAGTACTTC; j_gene: TRBJ2-7; abundance: NA; d_gene: NA; v_gene: TRBV29-1
CDR3aa: CASGSSGAATQYF; CDR3nt: TGTGCTAGTGGTTCAAGCGGGGCGGCCACGCAGTATTTT; j_gene: TRBJ2-3; abundance: NA; d_gene: TRBD2; v_gene: TRBV12-5
CDR3aa: CASSLDLGTRGVEQFF; CDR3nt: TGTGCCAGCAGCTTAGATCTGGGTACGCGTGGGGTTGAGCAGTTCTTC; j_gene: TRBJ2-1; abundance: NA; d_gene: NA; v_gene: TRBV11-3
CDR3aa: CASSQRDRGPYEQYF; CDR3nt: TGTGCCAGCAGCCAACGGGACAGGGGCCCCTACGAGCAGTACTTC; j_gene: TRBJ2-7; abundance: NA; d_gene: TRBD1; v_gene: TRBV7-8
CDR3aa: CASSLVGLQDDEQFF; CDR3nt: TGCGCCAGCAGCTTGGTAGGACTACAAGACGATGAGCAGTTCTTC; j_gene: TRBJ2-1; abundance: NA; d_gene: NA; v_gene: TRBV5-1
CDR3aa: CASSLSLGQPISGNTIYF; CDR3nt: TGTGCCAGCAGCTTGAGTCTGGGACAGCCTATCTCTGGAAACACCATATATTTT; j_gene: TRBJ1-3; abundance: NA; d_gene: TRBD1; v_gene: TRBV5-5
CDR3aa: CASSETGGAEPQHF; CDR3nt: TGCGCCAGCAGCGAGACAGGGGGCGCGGAGCCCCAGCATTTT; j_gene: TRBJ1-5; abundance: NA; d_gene: TRBD1; v_gene: TRBV5-1
CDR3aa: CASSQGQGADYGYTF; CDR3nt: TGCGCCAGCAGCCAGGGACAGGGGGCGGACTATGGCTACACCTTC; j_gene: TRBJ1-2; abundance: NA; d_gene: TRBD1; v_gene: TRBV4-1
CDR3aa: CASSIVGAAEAFF; CDR3nt: TGTGCCAGTAGTATAGTGGGGGCGGCTGAAGCTTTCTTT; j_gene: TRBJ1-1; abundance: NA; d_gene: NA; v_gene: TRBV19
CDR3aa: CASSQGRDTEAFF; CDR3nt: TGTGCCAGCAGCCAAGGCAGGGACACTGAAGCTTTCTTT; j_gene: TRBJ1-1; abundance: NA; d_gene: NA; v_gene: TRBV3-1/TRBV3-2
CDR3aa: CASSLHTNYGYTF; CDR3nt: TGTGCCAGCAGTCTACATACCAACTATGGCTACACCTTC; j_gene: TRBJ1-2; abundance: NA; d_gene: NA; v_gene: TRBV6-5
CDR3aa: CASSPPFRGNNQPQHF; CDR3nt: TGTGCCAGCAGCCCCCCTTTCCGGGGGAATAATCAGCCCCAGCATTTT; j_gene: TRBJ1-5; abundance: NA; d_gene: NA; v_gene: TRBV14
CDR3aa: CASSLGGVRGTQYF; CDR3nt: TGTGCCAGCTCACTCGGCGGGGTCCGGGGTACGCAGTATTTT; j_gene: TRBJ2-3; abundance: NA; d_gene: NA; v_gene: TRBV18
CDR3aa: CASSVGPDLTDTQYF; CDR3nt: TGTGCCAGCAGCGTAGGGCCCGACCTAACAGATACGCAGTATTTT; j_gene: TRBJ2-3; abundance: NA; d_gene: NA; v_gene: TRBV9
CDR3aa: CASSLQGKGEKLFF; CDR3nt: TGTGCCAGCAGCCTCCAGGGGAAGGGTGAAAAACTGTTTTTT; j_gene: TRBJ1-4; abundance: NA; d_gene: NA; v_gene: TRBV7-2
CDR3aa: CASSTLSRNEQYF; CDR3nt: TGTGCCAGTAGCACCTTAAGCCGAAACGAGCAGTACTTC; j_gene: TRBJ2-7; abundance: NA; d_gene: NA; v_gene: TRBV11-3
CDR3aa: CASRTGGGIAEAFF; CDR3nt: TGCGCCAGTCGCACCGGAGGGGGCATAGCTGAAGCTTTCTTT; j_gene: TRBJ1-1; abundance: NA; d_gene: TRBD1; v_gene: TRBV4-1
CDR3aa: CASSLDRGITDTQYF; CDR3nt: TGTGCCAGCAGCCTCGACCGGGGGATCACAGATACGCAGTATTTT; j_gene: TRBJ2-3; abundance: NA; d_gene: NA; v_gene: TRBV5-4